The source of this TCR beta chain is a study of blood T cell repertoires in COVID-19. In the authors' workflow: How many nucleated cells were present was estimated from reference gene primer amplification. This table comes from immunoSEQ multiplex PCR, and its TCRdb copy is limited to in-frame clones, with some not included. That table supplies the V and J calls and clone size; D and trimming were determined from the DNA. The data contain more than 85,000 clones, 65% to 80% of them singletons. This CDR3 is built from 18 residues. CDR1 and CDR2 (germline): SGHAT, FQNNGV. Germline trimming cut 5 bases from V and 4 bases from J; bases unmatched to any gene: 18.

This chain links TRBV11-2 with TRBJ1-1; the match to TRBD1 covers 8 bases. The sequencing input was peripheral blood. The sequence was obtained from a woman aged 55-70 years with acute or convalescent COVID-19. The CDR3 DNA sequence: TGTGCCAGCAGCACAGGGGGACAGGTCCCGGTCATGGGCACTGAAGCTTTCTTT. This translates into CASSTGGQVPVMGTEAFF. The full variable domain, completed using reference TRBV11-2 and TRBJ1-1, is EAGVAQSPRYKIIEKRQSVAFWCNPISGHATLYWYQQILGQGPKLLIQFQNNGVVDDSQLPKDRFSAERLKGVDSTLKIQPAKLEDSAVYLCASSTGGQVPVMGTEAFFGQGTRLTVV.